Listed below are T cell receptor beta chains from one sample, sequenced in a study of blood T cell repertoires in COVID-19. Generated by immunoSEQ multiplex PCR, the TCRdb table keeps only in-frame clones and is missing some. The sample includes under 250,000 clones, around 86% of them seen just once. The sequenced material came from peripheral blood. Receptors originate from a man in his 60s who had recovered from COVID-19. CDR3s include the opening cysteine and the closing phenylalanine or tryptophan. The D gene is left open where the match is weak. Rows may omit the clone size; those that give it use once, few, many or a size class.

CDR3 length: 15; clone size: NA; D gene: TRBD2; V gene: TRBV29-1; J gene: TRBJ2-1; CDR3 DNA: TGCAGCGTTGATGATGGCCGGGGCGGGAGTTATGAGCAGTTCTTC; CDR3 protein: CSVDDGRGGSYEQFF
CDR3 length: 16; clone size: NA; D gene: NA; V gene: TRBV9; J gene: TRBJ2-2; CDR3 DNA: TGTGCCAGCAGAGCCGACAATGGGGCTGACACCGGGGAGCTGTTTTTT; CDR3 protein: CASRADNGADTGELFF
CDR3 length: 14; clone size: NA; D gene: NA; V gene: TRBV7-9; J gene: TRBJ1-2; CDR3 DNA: TGTGCCAGCAGCCCCTATGGGCAGGAGGGAGGCTACACCTTC; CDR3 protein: CASSPYGQEGGYTF
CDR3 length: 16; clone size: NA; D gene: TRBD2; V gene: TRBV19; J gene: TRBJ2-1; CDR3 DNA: TGTGCCAGTAGCCGGGGACTAGGCGGTACACATAAGGAGCAGTTCTTC; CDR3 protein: CASSRGLGGTHKEQFF
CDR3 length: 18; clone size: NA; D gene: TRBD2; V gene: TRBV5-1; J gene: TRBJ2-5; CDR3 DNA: TGCGCCAGCAGCTCACAGGGGACTAGCGGGGCCCGACGAGAGACCCAGTACTTC; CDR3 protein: CASSSQGTSGARRETQYF
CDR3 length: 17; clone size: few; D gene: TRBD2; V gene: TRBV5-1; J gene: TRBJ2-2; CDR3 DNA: TGCGCCAGCAGCTGGACTAGCGGGAGATCGAACACCGGGGAGCTGTTTTTT; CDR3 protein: CASSWTSGRSNTGELFF
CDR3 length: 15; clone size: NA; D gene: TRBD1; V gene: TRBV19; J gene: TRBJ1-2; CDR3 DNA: TGTGCCAGTAGTAATTCCGACAGGGGGTCCTATGGCTACACCTTC; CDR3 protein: CASSNSDRGSYGYTF
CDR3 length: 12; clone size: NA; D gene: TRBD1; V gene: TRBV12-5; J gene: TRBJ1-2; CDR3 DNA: TGTGCTAGTGGGACAGGGCCCTATGGCTACACCTTC; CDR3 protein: CASGTGPYGYTF
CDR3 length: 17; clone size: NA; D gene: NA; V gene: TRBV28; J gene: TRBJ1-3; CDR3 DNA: TGTGCCAGCAGTCCACTCTCGGACAGATTCTCTGGAAACACCATATATTTT; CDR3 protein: CASSPLSDRFSGNTIYF
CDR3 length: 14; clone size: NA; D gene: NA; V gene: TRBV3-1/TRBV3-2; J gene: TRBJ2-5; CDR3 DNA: TGTGCCAGCAGCTCTCGAGGTTCACAAGAGACCCAGTACTTC; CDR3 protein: CASSSRGSQETQYF
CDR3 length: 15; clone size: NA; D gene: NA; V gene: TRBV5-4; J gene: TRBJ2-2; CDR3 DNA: TGTGCCAGCAGCTTGAAACGGGCGAACACCGGGGAGCTGTTTTTT; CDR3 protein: CASSLKRANTGELFF
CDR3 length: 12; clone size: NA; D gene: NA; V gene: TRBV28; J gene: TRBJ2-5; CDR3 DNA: TGTGCCAGCAGTTTGCTAGCTAGGTCCCAGTACTTC; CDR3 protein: CASSLLARSQYF
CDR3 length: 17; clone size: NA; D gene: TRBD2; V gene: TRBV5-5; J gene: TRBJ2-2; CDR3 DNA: TGTGCCAGCAGCTTGTCGCTAGCGGGGGAGAACACCGGGGAGCTGTTTTTT; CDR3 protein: CASSLSLAGENTGELFF
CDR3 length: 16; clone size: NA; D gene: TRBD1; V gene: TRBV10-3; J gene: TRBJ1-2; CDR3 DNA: TGTGCCATCTACAAGACGATGGGACAGGGTGCCTATGGCTACACCTTC; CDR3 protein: CAIYKTMGQGAYGYTF
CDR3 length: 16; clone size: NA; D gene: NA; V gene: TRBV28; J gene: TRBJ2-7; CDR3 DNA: TGTGCCAGCAATCAATTGGGAATGGGGGGCTCCTACGAGCAGTACTTC; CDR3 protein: CASNQLGMGGSYEQYF
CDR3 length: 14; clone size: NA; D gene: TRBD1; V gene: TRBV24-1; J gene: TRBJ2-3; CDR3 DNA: TGTGCCACGAATACAGGGGGCCGCACAGATACGCAGTATTTT; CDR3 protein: CATNTGGRTDTQYF
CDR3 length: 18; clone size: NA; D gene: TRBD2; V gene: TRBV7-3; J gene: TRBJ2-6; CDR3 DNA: TGTGCCAGCAGCTTAACTGGGGAGGGCTCTACTGGGGCCAACGTCCTGACTTTC; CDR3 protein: CASSLTGEGSTGANVLTF
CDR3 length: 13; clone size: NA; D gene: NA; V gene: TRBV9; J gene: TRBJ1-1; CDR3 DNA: TGTGCCAGCAGCCAAGACATGTACACTGAAGCTTTCTTT; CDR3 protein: CASSQDMYTEAFF
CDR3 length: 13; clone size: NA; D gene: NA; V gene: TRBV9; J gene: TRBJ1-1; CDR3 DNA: TGTGCCAGCAGCGGCGGCCCCCCTAAGGAAGCTTTCTTT; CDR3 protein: CASSGGPPKEAFF
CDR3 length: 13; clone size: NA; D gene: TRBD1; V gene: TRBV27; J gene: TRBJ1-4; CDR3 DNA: TGTGCCAGCAGGGGACAGGGGCGGGAAAAACTGTTTTTT; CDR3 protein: CASRGQGREKLFF
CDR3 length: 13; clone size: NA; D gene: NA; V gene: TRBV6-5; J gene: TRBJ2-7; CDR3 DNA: TGTGCCGTTTTACAGGGTAATACCAACGAGCAGTACTTC; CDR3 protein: CAVLQGNTNEQYF
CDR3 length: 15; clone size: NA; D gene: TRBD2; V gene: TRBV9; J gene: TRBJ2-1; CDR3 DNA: TGTGCCAGCAGCCCGGGACTAGCGGTATACAATGAGCAGTTCTTC; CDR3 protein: CASSPGLAVYNEQFF
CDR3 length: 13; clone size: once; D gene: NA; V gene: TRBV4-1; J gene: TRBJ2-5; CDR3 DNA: TGCGCCAGCAGCCAGCTCTATCAAGAGACCCAGTACTTC; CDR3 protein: CASSQLYQETQYF
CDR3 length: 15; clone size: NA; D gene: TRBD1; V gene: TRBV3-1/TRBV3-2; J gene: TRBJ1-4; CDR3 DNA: TGTGCCAGCAGCCAACGGACAGGGGGTGGGGAAAAACTGTTTTTT; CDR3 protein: CASSQRTGGGEKLFF
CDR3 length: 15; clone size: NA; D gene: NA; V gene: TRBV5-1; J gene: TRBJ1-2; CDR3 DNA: TGCGCCAGCAGGGATAGCAGTGCCTACCTCTATGGCTACACCTTC; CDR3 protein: CASRDSSAYLYGYTF
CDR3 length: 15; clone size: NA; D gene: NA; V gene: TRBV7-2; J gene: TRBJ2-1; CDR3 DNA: TGTGCCAGCAGCGGTCAGGAGGTCCGTAGGCGTGAGCAGTTCTTC; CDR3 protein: CASSGQEVRRREQFF
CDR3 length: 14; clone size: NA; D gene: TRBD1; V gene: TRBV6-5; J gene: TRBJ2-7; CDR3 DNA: TGTGCCAGCAGTTATCGGACAGGACCCTACGAGCAGTACTTC; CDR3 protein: CASSYRTGPYEQYF
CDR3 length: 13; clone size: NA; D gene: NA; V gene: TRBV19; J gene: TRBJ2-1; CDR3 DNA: TGTGCCAGTAGTATTCAGGCAGGGAGGGAGCAGTTCTTC; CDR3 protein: CASSIQAGREQFF
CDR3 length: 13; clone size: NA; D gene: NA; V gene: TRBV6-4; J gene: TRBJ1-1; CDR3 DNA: TGTGCCAGCAGCGCGACAGTGAACACTGAAGCTTTCTTT; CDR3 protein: CASSATVNTEAFF
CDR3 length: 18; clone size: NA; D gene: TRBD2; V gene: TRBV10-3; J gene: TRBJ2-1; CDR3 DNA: TGTGCCATCAGTGAGTCTGATAGCGGGGGGGCGTCCTACAATGAGCAGTTCTTC; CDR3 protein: CAISESDSGGASYNEQFF
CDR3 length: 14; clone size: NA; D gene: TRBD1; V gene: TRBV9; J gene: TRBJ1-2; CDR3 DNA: TGTGCCAGCAGCGTAGGTAGAGGGGGCGATGGCTACACCTTC; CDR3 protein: CASSVGRGGDGYTF
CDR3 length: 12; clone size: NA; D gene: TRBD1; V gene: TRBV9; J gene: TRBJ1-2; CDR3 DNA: TGTGCCAGCTCTGGGACAGAAAGAGGCTACACCTTC; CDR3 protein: CASSGTERGYTF
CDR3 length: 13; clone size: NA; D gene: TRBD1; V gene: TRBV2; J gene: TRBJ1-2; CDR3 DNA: TGTGCCAGCAGGGGGACAGGGCGAAATGGCTACACCTTC; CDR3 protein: CASRGTGRNGYTF
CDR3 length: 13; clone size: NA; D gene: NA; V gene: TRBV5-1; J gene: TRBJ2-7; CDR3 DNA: TGCGCCAGCAGCTTGGTATCAGGCTACGAGCAGTACTTC; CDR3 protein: CASSLVSGYEQYF
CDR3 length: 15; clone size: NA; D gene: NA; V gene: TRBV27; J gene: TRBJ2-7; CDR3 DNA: TGTGCCAGCAGTTTGTACCCAGGGGGGATCTACGAGCAGTACTTC; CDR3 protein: CASSLYPGGIYEQYF
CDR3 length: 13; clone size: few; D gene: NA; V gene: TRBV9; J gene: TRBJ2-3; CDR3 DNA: TGTGCCAGCAGCGCAGCTAGGACAGATACGCAGTATTTT; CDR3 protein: CASSAARTDTQYF
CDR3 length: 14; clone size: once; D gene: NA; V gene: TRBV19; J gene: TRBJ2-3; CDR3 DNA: TGTGCCAGTAGTATCCTCGAAAGGGGAGATACGCAGTATTTT; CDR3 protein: CASSILERGDTQYF
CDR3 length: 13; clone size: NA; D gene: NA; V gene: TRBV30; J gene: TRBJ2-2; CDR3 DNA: TGTGCCTGGAGTGTGAGGGTGTTGGAGGAGCTGTTTTTT; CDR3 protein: CAWSVRVLEELFF
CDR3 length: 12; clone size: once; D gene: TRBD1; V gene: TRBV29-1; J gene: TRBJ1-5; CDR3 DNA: TGCAGCGTTGGACAGGGAAATCAGCCCCAGCATTTT; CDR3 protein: CSVGQGNQPQHF
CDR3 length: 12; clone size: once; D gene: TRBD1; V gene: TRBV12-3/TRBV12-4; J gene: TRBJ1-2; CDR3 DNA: TGTGCCAGCAGCCCGGGACAGTATGGCTACACCTTC; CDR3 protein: CASSPGQYGYTF
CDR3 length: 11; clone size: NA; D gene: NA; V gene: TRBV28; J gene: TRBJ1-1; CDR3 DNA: TGTGCCAGCAGGAGACTCACTGAAGCTTTCTTT; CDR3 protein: CASRRLTEAFF
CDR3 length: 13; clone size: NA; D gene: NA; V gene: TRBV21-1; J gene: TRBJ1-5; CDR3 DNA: TGTGCCAGCAGCATCAGGGGTTGGCAGCCCCAGCATTTT; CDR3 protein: CASSIRGWQPQHF
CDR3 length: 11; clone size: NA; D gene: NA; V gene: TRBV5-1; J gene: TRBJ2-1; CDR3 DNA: TGCGCCAGCAGCTTGTTCTATGAGCAGTTCTTC; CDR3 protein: CASSLFYEQFF
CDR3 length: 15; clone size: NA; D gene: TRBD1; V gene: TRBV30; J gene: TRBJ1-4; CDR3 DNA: TGTGCCTGGAACAGGGGTCGGGCAACTAATGAAAAACTGTTTTTT; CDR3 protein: CAWNRGRATNEKLFF
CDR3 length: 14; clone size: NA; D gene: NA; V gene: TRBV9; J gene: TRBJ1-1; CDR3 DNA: TGTGCCAGCAGCGGGACTTCCTTGAACACTGAAGCTTTCTTT; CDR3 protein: CASSGTSLNTEAFF
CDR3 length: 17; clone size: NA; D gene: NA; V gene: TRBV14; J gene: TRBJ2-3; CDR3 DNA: TGTGCCAGCAGCCAAACCTCTGGGGGGGCGAGCACAGATACGCAGTATTTT; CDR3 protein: CASSQTSGGASTDTQYF
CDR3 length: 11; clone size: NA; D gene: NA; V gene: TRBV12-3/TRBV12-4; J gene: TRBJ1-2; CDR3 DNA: TGTGCCAGCAGTGTCGGTAGCCGCTACACCTTC; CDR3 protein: CASSVGSRYTF
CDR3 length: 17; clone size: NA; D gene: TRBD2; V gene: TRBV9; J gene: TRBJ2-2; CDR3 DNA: TGTGCCAGCAGCGTAAAGAGCGGGGGGGCTTACACCGGGGAGCTGTTTTTT; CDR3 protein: CASSVKSGGAYTGELFF
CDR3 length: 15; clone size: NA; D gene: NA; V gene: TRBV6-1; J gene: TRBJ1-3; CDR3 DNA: TGTGCCAGCAGTGAAGGAGGGTTCTCTGGAAACACCATATATTTT; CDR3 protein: CASSEGGFSGNTIYF
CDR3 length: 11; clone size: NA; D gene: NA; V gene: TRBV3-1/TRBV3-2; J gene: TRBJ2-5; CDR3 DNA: TGTGCCAGCAGCCAAGTGGACTCCCAGTACTTC; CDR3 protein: CASSQVDSQYF
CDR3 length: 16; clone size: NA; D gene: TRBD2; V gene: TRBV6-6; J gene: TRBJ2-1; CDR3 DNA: TGTGCCAGCAGCCCCCGCGGACTAGCGGCCCACAATGAGCAGTTCTTC; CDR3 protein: CASSPRGLAAHNEQFF
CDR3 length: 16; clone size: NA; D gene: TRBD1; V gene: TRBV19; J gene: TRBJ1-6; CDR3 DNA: TGTGCCAGTAGTAAGGAGGGGGCCCGATATAATTCACCCCTCCACTTT; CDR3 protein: CASSKEGARYNSPLHF
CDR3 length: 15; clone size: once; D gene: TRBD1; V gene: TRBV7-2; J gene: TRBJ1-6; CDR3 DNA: TGTGCCAGCAGCTTAGAAGGGACAGGGTTCTCACCCCTCCACTTT; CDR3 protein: CASSLEGTGFSPLHF
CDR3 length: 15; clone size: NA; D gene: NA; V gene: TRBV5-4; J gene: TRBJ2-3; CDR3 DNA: TGTGCCAGCAGCTTTGGCAGAGGCATCACAGATACGCAGTATTTT; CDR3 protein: CASSFGRGITDTQYF
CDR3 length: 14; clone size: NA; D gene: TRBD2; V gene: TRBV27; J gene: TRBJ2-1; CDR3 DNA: TGTGCCAGCAGTCTCGGGGGGGAGTACAATGAGCAGTTCTTC; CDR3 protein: CASSLGGEYNEQFF
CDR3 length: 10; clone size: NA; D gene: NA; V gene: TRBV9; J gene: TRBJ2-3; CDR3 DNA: TGTGCCAGCAGAGCGGATACGCAGTATTTT; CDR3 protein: CASRADTQYF
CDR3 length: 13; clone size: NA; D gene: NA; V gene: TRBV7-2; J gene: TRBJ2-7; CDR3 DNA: TGTGCCAGCAGCGCGGACACGGTCTACGAGCAGTACTTC; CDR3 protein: CASSADTVYEQYF
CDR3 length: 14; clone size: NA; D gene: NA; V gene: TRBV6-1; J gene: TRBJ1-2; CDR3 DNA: TGTGCCAGCAGTTTTCGACAGAAGGGTCGTGGCTACACCTTC; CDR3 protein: CASSFRQKGRGYTF